This entry lists 7 T cell receptor beta chains sequenced from one sample in a study of T cell changes during pregnancy in multiple sclerosis. Sequencing was performed with immunoSEQ multiplex PCR; in TCRdb, only in-frame clones are kept and a portion is missing. The sample carries 77,000 or so clones, 93% recorded once. The sequences come from peripheral blood, collected in the second trimester of pregnancy. The origin of the receptors is a female donor in good health, enrolled as a control in a pregnancy study.

The genes are TRBV7-9 and TRBJ1-2; TRBD1 matches at 9 bases. The trim removed 6 bases at V and 6 bases at J, leaving 2 bases unmatched. This CDR3 spans 12 amino acids. Germline values: CDR1 SEHNR, CDR2 FQNEAQ (reference sequence). The CDR3 DNA reads as TGTGCCAGCAGTACAGGGGGCCATGGCTACACCTTC. Protein: CASSTGGHGYTF. Variable domain in full (rest from reference TRBV7-9 and TRBJ1-2): DTGVSQNPRHKITKRGQNVTFRCDPISEHNRLYWYRQTLGQGPEFLTYFQNEAQLEKSRLLSDRFSAERPKGSFSTLEIQRTEQGDSAMYLCASSTGGHGYTFGSGTRLTVV.

This chain connects TRBV4-1 to TRBJ2-7; 7 positions match TRBD1. With 1 base clipped from V and 4 bases from J, the junction kept 1 base outside the gene matches. CDR3 size: 13 residues. Germline loops: CDR1 MGHRA, CDR2 YSYEKL. The CDR3 reads CASSQGTGYEQYF. The CDR3 DNA sequence: TGCGCCAGCAGCCAAGGGACAGGATACGAGCAGTACTTC.

The rearrangement joins TRBV5-6 to TRBJ2-4; 9 nucleotides align to TRBD2. This CDR3 region has 18 residues. Per germline, CDR1 SGHDT and CDR2 YYEEEE. The trim removed 0 bases at V and 3 bases at J, leaving 10 bases unmatched. CDR3 loop: CASSLELAGGLSKNIQYF. In DNA, the CDR3 is TGTGCCAGCAGCTTGGAACTTGCGGGGGGGCTTAGCAAAAACATTCAGTACTTC.

The genes are TRBV18 and TRBJ2-7, with a weak D call TRBD2 (6 bases). Germline V lookup: CDR1 KGHSH, CDR2 LQKENI. This CDR3 has 14 amino acids. The V and J ends lost 6 bases and 9 bases respectively, with 21 bases between them. The CDR3 coding sequence is TGTGCCAGCTCCCTGGAGGGTGCTTTATCGGGGCAGTACTTC. It translates to CASSLEGALSGQYF.

This clone has a single count. J is TRBJ1-1 and V is TRBV19; unclear D gene. V was clipped by 6 bases and J by 8 bases, with 25 bases between them. Germline V gene lookup returns CDR1 LNHDA and CDR2 SQIVND (reference sequence). CDR3 length: 16 amino acids. This CDR3 reads CASSGEFPPRPEEAFF. CDR3 in DNA: TGTGCCAGTAGCGGGGAATTTCCCCCGCGGCCAGAAGAAGCTTTCTTT.

This chain links TRBV5-4 with TRBJ2-1; TRBD2 agrees at 12 bases. This CDR3 is 15 amino acids long. Trimming at V came to 5 bases and at J to 8 bases, leaving 8 bases not matched to a gene. Germline CDR1 and CDR2: SGHNT and YYREEE (reference sequence). Here the CDR3 reads CASRLAGGPLDEQFF. CDR3 DNA sequence: TGTGCCAGCAGGCTAGCGGGGGGGCCCCTCGATGAGCAGTTCTTC.

This rearrangement joins TRBV4-3 to TRBJ1-1; no reliable D call. The germline V gene encodes CDR1 LGHNA and CDR2 YSLEER. V was clipped by 3 bases and J by 4 bases, with 9 bases between them. The CDR3 has 13 amino acids. The CDR3 DNA reads as TGCGCCAGCAGCCAGAAGGAGGGCACTGAAGCTTTCTTT. This sequence encodes CASSQKEGTEAFF.